This T cell receptor (beta chain) was sequenced in a study of regulatory T cells in long-lasting Graves disease listed by TCRdb under 2021. Background on the whole study: Newly diagnosed Graves' disease patients had taken antithyroid drugs for less than 3 months. A total of approximately 35 samples underwent TCR sequencing: about 13 from persistent and approximately 20 from newly diagnosed Graves' disease patients. The study was conducted in China and was registered as a clinical trial. Patients with persistent Graves' disease were compared with patients with newly diagnosed Graves' disease using TCR sequencing and RNA sequencing of peripheral blood. Overall results and qualifications from the work: A larger number of public clonotypes was shared among persistent patients (approximately 3,000) than among newly diagnosed patients (around 970). Sequencing and analysis were restricted to the TCR beta chain. Preferential use of TRBV28, TRBJ1-2 and TRBJ2-5 was observed in persistent disease, whereas TRBV20-1 and TRBJ2-1 were favored in newly diagnosed disease. Peripheral blood alone was examined, since thyroid tissue, which constituted the primary lesion, could not be accessed. As a limitation, the authors acknowledged that the small sample size may reduce accuracy. Compared with newly diagnosed patients, patients with persistent Graves' disease had lower TCR Shannon entropy and fewer highly expanded clones, which suggests clonal expansion.

Reading the label with the study, this specimen's time point is: newly diagnosed GD, antithyroid drugs for less than 3 months. For both TCR sequencing and RNA sequencing, RNA was extracted from PBMCs in TRIzol. The diagnosis of Graves' disease was made according to American Thyroid Association guidelines. Patients were recruited from an endocrinology department in Xi'an, China. Each patient gave about 10 milliliters of peripheral blood, collected in an EDTA anticoagulant tube. Ficoll Paque Plus density gradient separation was used to isolate PBMCs, and no further T cell sorting was performed. An Agilent 2100 Bioanalyzer and agarose gel were used to assess RNA quality, and a NanoDrop 2000 was used to measure RNA concentration. V and J are trimmed by 5 bases and 4 bases, and the gene matches miss 7 bases of the junction. Reading the germline V gene gives CDR1 MDHEN and CDR2 SYDVKM. Reading from cysteine to phenylalanine, the CDR3 counts 14 amino acids. Only CDR3 DNA is held: 42 bases, read in frame from base 1.

In its sample, this clonotype was seen many times. Its antigen is currently not known. No much larger clone is present one base from it, and per-base qualities are unavailable. Receptor amplification or capture employed multiplex PCR. TCRdb records Illumina HiSeq 4000 as the sequencer. iRepertoire HTBI primers and Arm-PCR amplification of CDR3 regions were used to construct TCR beta libraries. Gel purification was performed on PCR products prior to sequencing. The study's own analysis went as follows. Gene usage analysis of CDR3 amino acid clonotypes relied on the approximately 60 TRBV and about 15 TRBJ segments identified across samples. COPE and FqMerger were used to merge filtered high-quality paired reads into contigs. BLAST was used to align contigs to the IMGT TRBV, TRBD and TRBJ reference genes, and CDR3 was defined following IMGT. Clonotypes above 0.1% frequency were classified as highly expanded clones. Shannon entropy was used to measure repertoire diversity, and the Gini coefficient was used to measure V-J evenness. A clonotype found in more than one individual was treated as public. The public reads were reanalyzed by TCRdb: fastp trimming at Q25, MiXCR alignment, in-frame beta chains only. Rows are unified per CDR3 protein, each entry keeping the most common DNA and genes. TCRdb's processing, not the study's, gives the V and J calls here. This sample has 680,000 or so distinct CDR3 sequences in its table, and about 15% of those were observed once. The ten largest clones represent 15% to 20% of the sample.

The same sample was also used in a study of T cells in Graves' hyperthyroidism and ophthalmopathy. As the second paper documents: Graves' hyperthyroidism was defined as stable when no progression to ophthalmopathy occurred over 18 months of follow-up. Hyperthyroidism patients were newly diagnosed, with disease duration under 2 months, and aged 18 to 65 years. Exclusion was applied to patients with uncontrolled infections, other autoimmune diseases, pregnancy or lactation. Diagnoses relied on clinical symptoms, serum thyroxine and TRAb, thyroid ultrasound and orbital computed tomography. A first-round RT-PCR of the TCR CDR3 used the HTBI primer set with the Qiagen OneStep RT-PCR kit. Most expanded thyroid clonotypes (frequency above 0.001) were also found in blood, which suggests that blood repertoires may mirror thyroid immune responses. A 13 V-J signature model separated ophthalmopathy from stable hyperthyroidism, with around 91% sensitivity and about 81% specificity in cross-validation and 80%/75% in testing. During validation, the model predicted progression to ophthalmopathy a median of roughly six months ahead of onset, with more than 55% sensitivity and 72% to 85% specificity. A discovery cohort of about 100 patients, about 43 with Graves' ophthalmopathy and approximately 55 with stable Graves' hyperthyroidism, was used to find distinguishing TCR V-J signatures. Prospective prediction of ophthalmopathy was tested in an independent validation cohort of approximately 19 hyperthyroidism patients and some 17 patients who later progressed to ophthalmopathy. The approximately 100 discovery patients were divided at random into training and test sets in a 7:3 ratio. In addition, the study compared T-cell repertoires in thyroid tissue and in blood from five or six Graves' hyperthyroidism patients. Following sampling, methimazole starting at 30 mg daily was given to hyperthyroidism patients, and high-dose intravenous methylprednisolone was given to ophthalmopathy patients. Libraries were constructed in a second round of multiplex PCR, after which size selection and purification were performed. Libraries were sequenced paired-end with 100 bp reads on an Illumina HiSeq2000. SOAPnuke was used to process the raw data, removing reads that contained adapters or uncalled bases, had a mean Phred below 15, or lacked an exact match to the constant primer or identifier. COPE v1.2.5 was used to merge the high-quality paired reads, and each unique nucleotide sequence was defined as a clonotype. MiTCR v1.1 was used to align clonotypes to the IMGT TRBV, TRBD and TRBJ reference segments. The analysis included only V-J combinations with a frequency above 0.0001, which together covered more than 99% of the repertoires. A TCS score was defined as the ratio of F50 (clonal expansion) to E x V (chaos), with BLOSUM62-based TCRdist applied between CDR3 peptides within each V-J. Welch's t-statistics and random forest reduced just over 500 V-J features to under 15, which were used in a naive Bayes classifier (R e1071). Sample size was not statistically predetermined, and investigators were not blinded to group allocation. The paper describes TCR Vbeta CDR3 sequencing of 140 or so peripheral blood samples, made up of roughly 40 ophthalmopathy patients, more than 70 hyperthyroidism patients and roughly 17 progressor patients.

The sample in question was peripheral blood mononuclear cells (PBMCs), obtained at new diagnosis, from a patient treated with antithyroid drugs. The sequence came from a woman aged 25 to 45 with Graves disease. Donor details come from another sample of the same person, matched by shared clones. The chain couples TRBV28 to TRBJ1-1; TRBD1 aligns with 7 central bases. The CDR3 region: CASSPPQGVTEAFF. At the DNA level, the sequence is TGTGCCAGCAGTCCCCCCCAGGGGGTCACTGAAGCTTTCTTT.